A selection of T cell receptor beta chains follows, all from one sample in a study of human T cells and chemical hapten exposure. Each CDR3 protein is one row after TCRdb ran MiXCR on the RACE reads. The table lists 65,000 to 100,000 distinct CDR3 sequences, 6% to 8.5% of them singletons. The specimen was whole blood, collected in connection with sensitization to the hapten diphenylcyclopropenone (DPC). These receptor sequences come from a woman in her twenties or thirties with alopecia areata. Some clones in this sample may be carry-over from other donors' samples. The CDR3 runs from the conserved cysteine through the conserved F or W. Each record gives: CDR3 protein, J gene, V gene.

CDR3: CASSFNFPNQPQHF
J: TRBJ1-5
V: TRBV6-5

CDR3: CASSLEGQTYNEQFF
J: TRBJ2-1
V: TRBV5-1

CDR3: CASSPQGGTEAFF
J: TRBJ1-1
V: TRBV18

CDR3: CAWDLHELTDTQYF
J: TRBJ2-3
V: TRBV30

CDR3: CASSLLPQGADTQYF
J: TRBJ2-3
V: TRBV5-4

CDR3: CASSPSRIPAETQYF
J: TRBJ2-5
V: TRBV19

CDR3: CASSQAMYEKLFF
J: TRBJ1-4
V: TRBV14

CDR3: CASSFKGAGYTF
J: TRBJ1-2
V: TRBV11-2

CDR3: CAWSRALSAFF
J: TRBJ1-1
V: TRBV30

CDR3: CASSRGSDTEAFF
J: TRBJ1-1
V: TRBV9

CDR3: CSARDSRGRGTGELFF
J: TRBJ2-2
V: TRBV20-1

CDR3: CSVGDRTDYEQYF
J: TRBJ2-7
V: TRBV29-1